Each of the 27 T cell receptor beta chains below was sequenced from the same sample in a study of cytomegalovirus exposure and HLA in healthy donors. PCR employed 60 Vbeta and 13 Jbeta primers. Assay: immunoSEQ multiplex PCR; the TCRdb copy retains only in-frame clones and omits some. The repertoire has about 90,000 clones, approximately 84% of them found once; the top ten carry roughly 2.2%. The sample comprised PBMCs. The receptors originated from a young man in good health and CMV-seronegative.

The V call is TRBV11-1, the J call TRBJ1-1; perhaps TRBD1 as D (5 bases). V lost 5 bases and J 11 bases, leaving 15 bases between the germline ends. Germline values: CDR1 SGHAT, CDR2 FQDESV (reference sequence). The length of the CDR3 is 12 residues. In DNA form, the CDR3 reads TGTGCCAGCAGCCTCGTACCGGACACGGCTTTCTTT. This sequence encodes CASSLVPDTAFF.

The rearrangement links TRBV5-1 to TRBJ2-3, with 9 positions matching TRBD1. This CDR3 comprises 16 residues. V shed 4 bases, J shed 8 bases, and the junction held 14 bases outside the gene matches. Per the germline V gene, CDR1 is SGHRS and CDR2 is YFSETQ. The CDR3 is CASSGTGGWETGTQYF. CDR3 coding DNA: TGCGCCAGCAGCGGAACAGGGGGCTGGGAGACGGGTACGCAGTATTTT.

V and J are TRBV7-9 and TRBJ1-3; D is uncertain. The CDR3 is 13 amino acids. Germline V CDR1 and CDR2: SEHNR, FQNEAQ (reference sequence). Trimming took 1 base from V and 2 from J, leaving 3 bases between them. CDR3 nucleotides: TGTGCCAGCAGCTTAGACACTGGAAACACCATATATTTT. Encoded protein: CASSLDTGNTIYF.

This sequence joins TRBV5-1 and TRBJ2-5; 11 bases are a match to TRBD2. The CDR3 has 16 residues. Germline lookup yields CDR1 SGHRS and CDR2 YFSETQ. J gave up 1 base and V 1 base, and 3 bases lay outside the gene matches. The CDR3 reads CASSLTTSGIQETQYF. CDR3 sequence (DNA): TGCGCCAGCAGCTTGACGACTAGCGGGATCCAAGAGACCCAGTACTTC.

The gene calls are TRBV7-9 and TRBJ2-7; 13 nucleotides match TRBD2. With 5 bases clipped from V and 4 bases from J, the junction kept 8 bases outside the gene matches. Germline lookup yields CDR1 SEHNR and CDR2 FQNEAQ (reference sequence). The CDR3 extends over 16 amino acids. The CDR3: CASSPYTGLAGYEQYF. CDR3 nucleotide sequence: TGTGCCAGCAGCCCATACACGGGACTAGCGGGGTACGAGCAGTACTTC.

The rearrangement joins TRBV29-1 to TRBJ1-2; D unresolved. Trimming took off 3 bases at V and 8 bases at J, with 10 bases between the two ends. There are 11 residues in the CDR3. The germline gives CDR1 SQVTM, CDR2 ANQGSEA. The CDR3: CSVETRFGYTF. CDR3 in DNA: TGCAGCGTTGAGACGAGGTTCGGCTACACCTTC.

The chain couples TRBV6-5 to TRBJ2-7, with D possibly matching TRBD1 (6 bases). The V end lost 2 bases, the J end lost 9 bases, and 17 bases lay between the germline ends. CDR1 is MNHEY and CDR2 is SVGAGI in the germline V gene. The CDR3 runs to 14 residues. DNA for the CDR3: TGTGCCAGCAGTTACGTGGGGGCGCCCGGTCGGCAGTACTTC. Translation: CASSYVGAPGRQYF.

CDR3 loop: CASSIGRVTTEAFF. The CDR3, as DNA: TGTGCCAGTAGTATTGGGCGGGTAACCACTGAAGCTTTCTTT. The gene calls are TRBV19 and TRBJ1-1; D unresolved. Trimming stripped 3 bases from V and 4 bases from J, with 12 bases between. Germline assignment: CDR1 LNHDA and CDR2 SQIVND (reference sequence). This CDR3 contains 14 residues.

The J gene is TRBJ1-5, the V gene TRBV6-6; a weak D match, TRBD1 (6 bases). The germline CDR1 and CDR2 sequences are MNHNY and SVGAGI (reference sequence). This CDR3 region has 14 residues. Trimming stripped 5 bases from V and 6 bases from J, with 14 bases between. The CDR3 here is CASSPGAAGQPQHF. CDR3 sequence (DNA): TGTGCCAGCAGTCCAGGGGCCGCGGGTCAGCCCCAGCATTTT.

This sequence joins TRBV19 and TRBJ2-7; D not certain. The germline gives CDR1 LNHDA, CDR2 SQIVND (reference sequence). The CDR3 loop spans 15 amino acids. V lost 7 bases to trimming and J lost 1 base, with 17 bases between them. DNA for the CDR3: TGTGCCAGTACCCCGAGTTTCCCTTGGTCCTACGAGCAGTACTTC. Its protein is CASTPSFPWSYEQYF. The whole variable domain, remainder taken from reference TRBV19 and TRBJ2-7, is DGGITQSPKYLFRKEGQNVTLSCEQNLNHDAMYWYRQDPGQGLRLIYYSQIVNDFQKGDIAEGYSVSREKKESFPLTVTSAQKNPTAFYLCASTPSFPWSYEQYFGPGTRLTVT.

The chain has TRBV6-5 and TRBJ1-5; no reliable D call. Trimming left V 5 bases short and J 3 bases short, with 11 bases between. CDR3 size: 14 residues. Germline CDR1 MNHEY, CDR2 SVGAGI. The CDR3 sequence: CASSIGGLNQPQHF. CDR3 coding DNA: TGTGCCAGCAGTATCGGAGGCCTCAATCAGCCCCAGCATTTT.

This rearrangement joins TRBV5-4 to TRBJ1-2; the D gene is possibly TRBD1 (5 bases). Trimming removed 2 bases at V and 4 bases at J, with 12 bases between. Per the germline V gene, CDR1 is SGHNT and CDR2 is YYREEE (reference sequence). The length of the CDR3 is 14 residues. DNA of the CDR3: TGTGCCAGCAGCTTCATGACAGAGATCTATGGCTACACCTTC. This sequence encodes CASSFMTEIYGYTF.

This chain links TRBV30 with TRBJ1-4; maybe TRBD1 (6 bases). The V gene's germline CDR1 is GTSNPN and CDR2 SVGIG (reference sequence). This CDR3 comprises 14 residues. The ends were cut back, 2 bases at V and 2 bases at J, with 9 bases in the middle. In nucleotides, the CDR3 is TGTGCCTGGAGTTGGACAGCCACTAATGAAAAACTGTTTTTT. Protein product: CAWSWTATNEKLFF.

V usage is TRBV10-3 and J usage is TRBJ2-7, with a tentative D call TRBD1 (5 bases). Germline V gives CDR1 ENHRY, CDR2 SYGVKD. This CDR3 is built from 12 residues. The V and J ends lost 4 bases and 3 bases respectively, with 7 bases between them. The CDR3 loop reads CAISVTGYEQYF. In DNA, the CDR3 is TGTGCCATCAGTGTTACAGGCTACGAGCAGTACTTC.

V is TRBV5-8 and J is TRBJ2-6; no clear D gene. The germline CDR1 and CDR2 sequences are SGHTS and YDEGEE. The V and J ends lost 0 bases and 2 bases respectively, with 6 bases between them. CDR3 size: 15 residues. The CDR3: CASSLDNPGANVLTF. The CDR3, as DNA: TGTGCCAGCAGCTTGGACAATCCTGGGGCCAACGTCCTGACTTTC.

This clone was recorded a few times. This sequence joins TRBV11-2 and TRBJ2-7, with 8 nucleotides matching TRBD1. The J segment lost 3 bases and the V segment lost 0 bases, leaving 7 bases of the junction unmatched. The CDR3 length is 16 residues. In germline, CDR1 is SGHAT, CDR2 FQNNGV. The CDR3 here is CASSLDSQGAGYEQYF. For the CDR3, the DNA is TGTGCCAGCAGCTTAGATAGTCAGGGGGCTGGCTACGAGCAGTACTTC.

The genes are TRBV14 and TRBJ2-1; no firm D call. This CDR3 is 19 amino acids long. Germline V gene data show CDR1 as SGHDN and CDR2 as FVKESK. V lost 0 bases, J lost 0 bases, and 18 bases lay in between. The CDR3 region is CASSQESLWATSSYNEQFF. CDR3 bases: TGTGCCAGCAGCCAAGAAAGTTTATGGGCCACCTCCTCCTACAATGAGCAGTTCTTC.

The chain has TRBV30 and TRBJ1-2; 8 bases are shared with TRBD1. The CDR3 contains 15 residues. Germline CDR1 GTSNPN, CDR2 SVGIG (reference sequence). V shed 2 bases, J shed 4 bases, and the junction held 9 bases outside the gene matches. The DNA for the CDR3 is TGTGCCTGGAGTACGCTGCCCGGGACAGGCTATGGCTACACCTTC. Its translation: CAWSTLPGTGYGYTF.

This clone was observed a handful of times. V is TRBV2 and J is TRBJ1-1; TRBD1 matches at 8 bases. Trimming cost V 5 bases and J 4 bases; bases outside gene matches: 9. Per germline, CDR1 SNHLY and CDR2 FYNNEI. CDR3 length: 15 amino acids. Here the CDR3 DNA reads TGTGCCAGCAGTTCGGACAGGGAGCTGGCCACTGAAGCTTTCTTT. It specifies CASSSDRELATEAFF.

The genes are TRBV6-6 and TRBJ1-4; the D gene is possibly TRBD1 (5 bases). V gave up 2 bases and J gave up 6 bases, with 10 bases separating them. The CDR3 spans 14 residues. The germline gives CDR1 MNHNY, CDR2 SVGAGI (reference sequence). Written as DNA, the CDR3 is TGTGCCAGCAGTTACAGGGGATTGGATGAAAAACTGTTTTTT. As protein: CASSYRGLDEKLFF.

V usage is TRBV5-1 and J usage is TRBJ1-2, with D unclear. The CDR3 sequence is 15 residues long. Germline CDR1 and CDR2: SGHRS and YFSETQ. V lost 2 bases and J 2 bases, leaving 13 bases between the germline ends. Here the CDR3 reads CASSLGYRKNYGYTF. DNA for the CDR3: TGCGCCAGCAGCTTAGGCTACAGAAAGAACTATGGCTACACCTTC.

V is TRBV10-3 and J is TRBJ2-6, with D possibly matching TRBD2 (6 bases). V shed 6 bases and J shed 0 bases, with 18 bases lying between them. The CDR3 is 18 amino acids. Germline values: CDR1 ENHRY, CDR2 SYGVKD. The DNA of the CDR3 is TGTGCCATCAGACCCGGTGGAGGGGAAAGCTCTGGGGCCAACGTCCTGACTTTC. Translated, it gives CAIRPGGGESSGANVLTF.

The genes are TRBV19 and TRBJ1-4; 10 positions agree with TRBD1. V was pared by 4 bases and J by 2 bases, with 7 bases of the junction left unmatched. In germline, CDR1 is LNHDA, CDR2 SQIVND (reference sequence). This CDR3 is 17 amino acids long. CDR3 DNA sequence: TGTGCCAGTAGTACAGACGACAGGGGGCTGACTAATGAAAAACTGTTTTTT. Translating gives CASSTDDRGLTNEKLFF.

This chain links TRBV11-2 with TRBJ2-5; 9 bases map to TRBD2. CDR1 is SGHAT, CDR2 FQNNGV, per germline. The CDR3 extends over 16 amino acids. J was trimmed by 5 bases and V by 3 bases; bases with no gene match: 10. CDR3 nucleotides: TGTGCCAGCAGCTTCACGGGTAGCGGGAGATGGGAGACCCAGTACTTC. As protein: CASSFTGSGRWETQYF.

V and J are TRBV27 and TRBJ1-4; TRBD1 matches 8 bases. The ends lost 6 bases at V and 11 bases at J; junction bases unmatched: 8. Germline V CDR1 and CDR2: MNHEY, SMNVEV (reference sequence). The CDR3 extends over 13 amino acids. This CDR3 is CASRLADRAKLFF. In nucleotides, the CDR3 is TGTGCCAGCAGACTCGCGGACAGGGCGAAACTGTTTTTT.

This chain connects TRBV9 to TRBJ2-6, with 8 bases matching TRBD2. V shed 4 bases and J 2 bases; nucleotides not matched to a gene: 5. There are 16 residues in the CDR3. Germline V gives CDR1 SGDLS, CDR2 YYNGEE. CDR3 loop: CASSPRGGAGANVLTF. The CDR3 nucleotides are TGTGCCAGCAGCCCCCGGGGGGGGGCTGGGGCCAACGTCCTGACTTTC.

The chain employs TRBV11-2 and TRBJ2-1; D unresolved. V was shortened by 5 bases and J by 2 bases, with 13 bases between the two germline ends. Germline values: CDR1 SGHAT, CDR2 FQNNGV. This CDR3 region has 15 residues. DNA for the CDR3: TGTGCCAGCAGCCGCAGCGTTCAAGCCTACAATGAGCAGTTCTTC. As protein: CASSRSVQAYNEQFF.